Reported below is one T cell receptor beta chain. Produced via immunoSEQ multiplex PCR; TCRdb's table is partial and in-frame only. The repertoire holds 450,000 to 500,000 clones, with approximately 86% as singletons. The data were obtained in a study of blood T cell repertoires in COVID-19. Study-level information: Samples came from the United States, Italy and Spain, spanning acute and convalescent COVID-19. Sample material is recorded as cDNA or gDNA derived from T cells, B-cell-depleted T cells, or PBMCs.

Per germline, CDR1 SGHVS and CDR2 FQNEAQ. V lost 3 bases and J 4 bases, leaving 13 bases between the germline ends. The CDR3 covers 15 residues. This TCR derives from an older woman who had recovered from COVID-19. Sequencing used PBMCs or T cells enriched from blood (not recorded which). This sequence joins TRBV7-8 and TRBJ2-1; tentatively, D is TRBD1 (6 bases). In DNA, the CDR3 is TGTGCCAGCAGCTTGGGGGCAGGTTTTTACAATGAGCAGTTCTTC. Amino acid sequence: CASSLGAGFYNEQFF. The full variable domain, rest sourced from reference TRBV7-8 and TRBJ2-1, is GAGVSQSPRYKVAKRGQDVALRCDPISGHVSLFWYQQALGQGPEFLTYFQNEAQLDKSGLPSDRFFAERPEGSVSTLKIQRTQQEDSAVYLCASSLGAGFYNEQFFGPGTRLTVL.